These 6 T cell receptor beta chains were sequenced from one sample in a study of T-cell memory formation after mild COVID-19. TCRdb fed the 5' RACE reads into MiXCR, producing one record per CDR3 protein. The sample has some 600,000 distinct CDR3 sequences, 15% to 20% seen once; the top ten hold about 7.5%. Source material: PBMCs or a T cell subset sorted from them (not recorded which). The source is an adult woman who had mild COVID-19 (a few samples of this study predate the infection). Cell type and time point are not known.

This clonotype has a single count. CDR3 DNA: TGTGCCAGCCTCGAGGAAGGGGAAACTTTCTACGAGCAGTACTTC. This gives the protein CASLEEGETFYEQYF. The V and J genes are TRBV6-1 and TRBJ2-7; D is perhaps TRBD1 (5 bases). Trimming removed 8 bases at V and 3 bases at J, with 20 bases between. This CDR3 has 15 residues. The germline gives CDR1 MNHNS, CDR2 SASEGT.

The chain employs TRBV2 and TRBJ1-5, with D maybe TRBD1 (5 bases). Germline V gene sequence: CDR1 SNHLY, CDR2 FYNNEI. The CDR3 runs to 14 residues. V shed 6 bases and J shed 0 bases, with 9 bases lying between them. CDR3 sequence: CASRRDYSNQPQHF. The CDR3 nucleotides read TGTGCCAGCAGGCGGGACTATAGCAATCAGCCCCAGCATTTT. Supplemented by reference TRBV2 and TRBJ1-5, the full variable domain reads EPEVTQTPSHQVTQMGQEVILRCVPISNHLYFYWYRQILGQKVEFLVSFYNNEISEKSEIFDDQFSVERPDGSNFTLKIRSTKLEDSAMYFCASRRDYSNQPQHFGDGTRLSIL.

There are a few counts of this clonotype. The V gene is TRBV27, the J gene TRBJ2-1; TRBD2 aligns across 11 bases. Per germline, CDR1 MNHEY and CDR2 SMNVEV (reference sequence). This CDR3 is 16 amino acids long. V shed 0 bases and J 8 bases; nucleotides not matched to a gene: 6. The CDR3 nucleotides are TGTGCCAGCAGTTTATCGATAGCGGGGGGGCGTTATGAGCAGTTCTTC. Its translation is CASSLSIAGGRYEQFF.

The chain joins TRBV12-3 or TRBV12-4 to TRBJ2-1, with TRBD2 matching 9 bases. The CDR3 has 17 amino acids. J gave up 8 bases and V 5 bases, and 16 bases lay outside the gene matches. The CDR3 reads CASSTMPSGRSQDEQFF. As DNA, the CDR3 is TGTGCCAGCAGTACTATGCCGAGCGGGAGGTCCCAAGATGAGCAGTTCTTC.

This clonotype was seen just once. This chain connects TRBV6-5 to TRBJ2-7; D perhaps matches TRBD2 (5 bases). The ends were cut back, 7 bases at V and 4 bases at J, with 23 bases in the middle. Germline loops: CDR1 MNHEY, CDR2 SVGAGI. This CDR3 contains 16 residues. In DNA, the CDR3 is TGTGCCAGCACCGACCGACCAGCGGACCGTCGGTACGAGCAGTACTTC. This gives the protein CASTDRPADRRYEQYF.

The genes are TRBV12-3 or TRBV12-4 and TRBJ2-3; no firm D call. The CDR3 is made up of 13 amino acids. The germline V and J ends were trimmed by 4 bases and 5 bases, with 10 bases remaining between them. Written as DNA, the CDR3 is TGTGCCAGCAGTTCACGACTGAGAGATACGCAGTATTTT. Translation gives CASSSRLRDTQYF.